The clone carrying this T cell receptor (beta chain) showed up many times. The antigen remains unidentified. This record belongs to a study of T-cell memory formation after mild COVID-19. Study information: Largely, the TCR clusters proved donor specific. General observations from the study: Among clones contracting day 15 to 85, CD4/CD8 was balanced, whereas later expanders leaned CD4+. Confirmation was lacking for SARS-CoV-2 specificity of second-wave clones that peaked on day 37. Within pre-infection memory, some responding clones were found, suggesting cross-reactive memory joined.

From germline, CDR1 is SGHRS and CDR2 YFSETQ. Germline trimming cut 4 bases from V and 5 bases from J; bases unmatched to any gene: 9. This CDR3 has 15 amino acids. MiXCR, applied by TCRdb to the 5' RACE reads, yields one record per CDR3 protein. The repertoire holds 150,000 to 200,000 distinct CDR3 sequences, around 13% seen once, with around 14% in the top ten. This chain joins TRBV5-1 and TRBJ2-1; the match to TRBD1 covers 7 bases. Sequencing input: PBMCs or a T cell subset sorted from them (not recorded which). The sequence derives from an adult woman who had mild COVID-19 (a few samples of this study predate the infection). Cell type and time point are not known. In DNA form, the CDR3 reads TGCGCCAGCAGCCTGTCGACAGGGAGAGACAATGAGCAGTTCTTC. Translating it yields CASSLSTGRDNEQFF.